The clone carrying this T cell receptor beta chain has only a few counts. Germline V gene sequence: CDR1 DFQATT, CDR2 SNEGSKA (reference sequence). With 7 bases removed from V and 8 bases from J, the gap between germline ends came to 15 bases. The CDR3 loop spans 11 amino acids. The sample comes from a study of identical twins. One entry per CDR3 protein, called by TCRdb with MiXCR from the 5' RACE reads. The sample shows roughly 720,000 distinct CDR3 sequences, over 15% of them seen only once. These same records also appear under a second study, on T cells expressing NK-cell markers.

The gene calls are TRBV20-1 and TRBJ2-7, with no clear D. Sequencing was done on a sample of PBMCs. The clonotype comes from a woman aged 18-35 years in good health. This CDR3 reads CSGASNGKQYF. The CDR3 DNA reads TGCAGTGGGGCATCGAATGGCAAGCAGTACTTC.